This T cell receptor beta chain comes out of a study of CD8+CD57+ T cells in acquired aplastic anemia. Study-wide background: Mean DNA quantity obtained from sorted CD4+ and CD8+ cells was about 3 ug. General observations from the study: A set of about 28 CD8+ CDR3 sequences was shared between patients and controls, and these sequences appeared highly expressed in patients.

Points on this clonotype: The antigen remains unidentified.

Genomic DNA, serving as template, underwent TCR beta VDJ and CDR3 profiling. TCRdb ran MiXCR on the reads and lists one entry per CDR3 protein. Counted here are roughly 180,000 distinct CDR3 sequences, about 64% occurring once; the ten biggest clones make up roughly 46%. Sequenced material: sorted CD4+, CD8+, or CD8+CD57+ T cells (not recorded which) from PBMCs. This receptor was identified in a human donor with severe aplastic anemia or a healthy control (not recorded which).

Here the CDR3 DNA reads TGTGCCAGCAGCTTGAGATCTCAGGGAAACACCATATATTTT. As protein: CASSLRSQGNTIYF. This chain connects TRBV7-9 to TRBJ1-3; no definite D call. The CDR3 is 14 residues long. Trimming removed 3 bases from V and 4 bases from J, with 10 bases in between. CDR1 is SEHNR and CDR2 is FQNEAQ in the germline V gene (reference sequence). Using reference TRBV7-9 and TRBJ1-3 for the parts outside the CDR3, the full variable domain is DTGVSQNPRHKITKRGQNVTFRCDPISEHNRLYWYRQTLGQGPEFLTYFQNEAQLEKSRLLSDRFSAERPKGSFSTLEIQRTEQGDSAMYLCASSLRSQGNTIYFGEGSWLTVV.